The TCR beta chain described here comes from a study of identical twins. The germline V and J ends were trimmed by 6 bases and 6 bases, with 15 bases remaining between them. The CDR3 has 14 amino acids. Germline assignment: CDR1 SEHNR and CDR2 FQNEAQ (reference sequence). MiXCR was run by TCRdb on the 5' RACE reads, yielding one entry per CDR3 protein. The profile shows about 210,000 distinct CDR3 sequences, over 8% of them singletons. This clonotype was observed a few times. The TCR sequence derives from a young woman in good health. The genes are TRBV7-9 and TRBJ2-1; D is uncertain. Sequenced sample: memory (CD45RO+) T cells sorted from blood. In nucleotides, the CDR3 is TGTGCCAGCAGTCCCGGCCTAACTTTCAATGAGCAGTTCTTC. The encoded protein is CASSPGLTFNEQFF.